One sample yielded the 14 T cell receptor beta chains listed below, sequenced in a study of Graves' ophthalmopathy and Graves' hyperthyroidism. The authors amplified TCR beta CDR3 regions, and they did so from RNA transcripts for repertoire sequencing. A first-round RT-PCR used HTBI primers, followed by a second-round multiplex PCR. TCRdb re-derived calls from the multiplex PCR reads in MiXCR, one entry per CDR3 protein. The data show about 370,000 distinct CDR3 sequences, about a sixth seen once. Specimen: peripheral blood. All receptors come from an adult woman with stable Graves' hyperthyroidism.

In this sample, this clonotype turned up many times. This sequence joins TRBV6-5 and TRBJ2-7; 8 nucleotides match TRBD1. The ends lost 2 bases at V and 4 bases at J; junction bases unmatched: 10. The CDR3 totals 16 residues. CDR1 and CDR2 (germline): MNHEY, SVGAGI. The CDR3 region has the DNA TGTGCCAGCAGTTACGCCGGGACAGGTAGTTTTTACGAGCAGTACTTC. Translated, it gives CASSYAGTGSFYEQYF.

This clonotype was detected many times. V usage is TRBV9 and J usage is TRBJ1-2; maybe TRBD1 (5 bases). From germline, CDR1 is SGDLS and CDR2 YYNGEE. This CDR3 has 14 residues. V was pared by 2 bases and J by 2 bases, with 10 bases between. In nucleotides, the CDR3 is TGTGCCAGCAGCGTTACAGGAGTGAACTATGGCTACACCTTC. Translated, it gives CASSVTGVNYGYTF.

This clonotype was counted many times. In DNA form, the CDR3 reads TGTGCCAGCAGCTTGACAGTGGGGGAGCAGTACTTC. Its protein product is CASSLTVGEQYF. The chain joins TRBV7-9 to TRBJ2-7, with D perhaps matching TRBD1 (5 bases). V dropped 3 bases and J dropped 7 bases, with 10 bases sitting between them. Germline V CDR1 and CDR2: SEHNR, FQNEAQ (reference sequence). This CDR3 spans 12 amino acids.

This clonotype was detected only a few times. The chain couples TRBV4-3 to TRBJ2-2; 10 bases agree with TRBD2. The ends lost 4 bases at V and 6 bases at J; junction bases unmatched: 11. The CDR3 runs 17 residues. CDR1 and CDR2 (germline): LGHNA, YSLEER. CDR3 amino acids: CASSPGGSGRAPGELFF. In DNA form, the CDR3 reads TGCGCCAGCAGCCCCGGCGGGAGCGGGAGGGCCCCCGGGGAGCTGTTTTTT.

The rearrangement joins TRBV15 to TRBJ2-5; D not certain. The CDR3 is made up of 13 amino acids. Germline lookup yields CDR1 LNHNV and CDR2 YYDKDF (reference sequence). V shed 1 base and J shed 5 bases, with 8 bases lying between them. The CDR3 DNA follows: TGTGCCACCAGCAGAGTGGGAAGCGAGACCCAGTACTTC. Translation: CATSRVGSETQYF.

This clonotype turned up a few times. V is TRBV5-1 and J is TRBJ1-5; D might be TRBD1 (5 bases). Trimming took 1 base from V and 6 from J, leaving 11 bases between them. The CDR3 runs to 14 residues. Germline V lookup: CDR1 SGHRS, CDR2 YFSETQ. The CDR3 protein is CASSLSAGVQPQHF. The CDR3 DNA reads as TGCGCCAGCAGCTTGTCCGCGGGGGTTCAGCCCCAGCATTTT.

This clonotype was found many times. V is TRBV7-8 and J is TRBJ2-7; D not resolved. The CDR3 has 14 residues. CDR1 is SGHVS, CDR2 FQNEAQ, per germline. V was shortened by 5 bases and J by 3 bases, with 14 bases between the two germline ends. This chain's CDR3 is CASSPRRVNYEQYF. CDR3 sequence (DNA): TGTGCCAGCAGCCCTAGACGCGTAAACTACGAGCAGTACTTC.

This clonotype was seen many times. This sequence joins TRBV27 and TRBJ1-6, with D tentatively TRBD1 (6 bases). Germline values: CDR1 MNHEY, CDR2 SMNVEV (reference sequence). Trimming left V 7 bases short and J 9 bases short, with 16 bases between. CDR3 size: 14 residues. The CDR3 sequence: CASTLGGLGSPLHF. Here the CDR3 DNA reads TGTGCCAGCACCTTGGGGGGGCTAGGTTCACCCCTCCACTTT.

This clonotype came up many times. The chain links TRBV28 to TRBJ2-7, with D maybe TRBD2 (6 bases). V lost 1 base and J lost 6, with 19 bases in between. This CDR3 is built from 16 residues. Germline V gives CDR1 MDHEN, CDR2 SYDVKM. In DNA, the CDR3 is TGTGCCAGCAGTTTATTACTCGCGGGAAGGGGCGGCGAGCAGTACTTC. It encodes CASSLLLAGRGGEQYF. Full variable domain (outside the CDR3, taken from reference TRBV28 and TRBJ2-7): DVKVTQSSRYLVKRTGEKVFLECVQDMDHENMFWYRQDPGLGLRLIYFSYDVKMKEKGDIPEGYSVSREKKERFSLILESASTNQTSMYLCASSLLLAGRGGEQYFGPGTRLTVT.

This clonotype was counted at least ten times. The rearrangement joins TRBV7-2 to TRBJ2-2, with D possibly matching TRBD2 (6 bases). CDR3 length equals 15 residues. V was shortened by 3 bases and J by 3 bases, with 11 bases between the two germline ends. Germline V lookup: CDR1 SGHTA, CDR2 FQGNSA. The chain's CDR3 is CASSFGTSDTGELFF. The CDR3 coding sequence is TGTGCCAGCAGCTTTGGGACTTCCGACACCGGGGAGCTGTTTTTT.

This clonotype was observed a handful of times. V gene TRBV5-1 combines with J gene TRBJ2-7, with a weak D call TRBD2 (5 bases). V gave up 4 bases and J gave up 9 bases, with 26 bases separating them. Looked up from germline, CDR1 is SGHRS and CDR2 is YFSETQ. The CDR3 consists of 16 residues. CDR3 sequence reads: CASSPASGVPFFWQYF. The CDR3 nucleotides are TGCGCCAGCAGCCCAGCAAGCGGTGTCCCGTTCTTCTGGCAGTACTTC.

A remark on this clonotype: A read error is possible here, since a much larger clone lies one base away. This rearrangement joins TRBV20-1 to TRBJ1-2, with D uncertain. Trimming pared 4 bases from V and 8 bases from J, leaving 14 bases between. CDR3 length: 12 amino acids. Germline V gives CDR1 DFQATT, CDR2 SNEGSKA (reference sequence). Here the CDR3 DNA reads TGCAGTGCTACTCAGGCCTCGGGCGGCTACACCTTC. Its protein is CSATQASGGYTF.

This clonotype was recorded a few times. V usage is TRBV18 and J usage is TRBJ2-4; TRBD1 might be the D (6 bases). Per the germline V gene, CDR1 is KGHSH and CDR2 is LQKENI. V was trimmed by 3 bases and J by 0 bases, leaving 9 bases between them. This CDR3 contains 15 residues. CDR3 amino acids: CASSPPGVAKNIQYF. The CDR3 bases are TGTGCCAGCTCACCCCCAGGGGTAGCCAAAAACATTCAGTACTTC.

The table lists this clonotype with many counts. This chain links TRBV5-1 with TRBJ2-7; D not resolved. Germline V gene data show CDR1 as SGHRS and CDR2 as YFSETQ. Deletions cut 0 bases from V and 3 bases from J, with 16 bases between. This CDR3 contains 16 residues. The CDR3 is CASSLVVTRWSYEQYF. CDR3 DNA: TGCGCCAGCAGCTTGGTCGTCACTCGGTGGAGCTACGAGCAGTACTTC.